The 18 T cell receptor beta chains in this list originate from one sample, sequenced in a study of OX40 agonist ivuxolimab in advanced cancers. Assay: immunoSEQ multiplex PCR; the TCRdb copy retains only in-frame clones and omits some. The table includes about 51,000 clones, over 75% detected once. Source: CD4+ or CD8+ T cells sorted from blood, taken in a trial of the OX40 agonist ivuxolimab. The receptor source for this set is an adult with an advanced solid tumor such as melanoma, head and neck, liver or kidney cancer.

The CDR3 here is CASSVTVYTEAFF. The CDR3 region has the DNA TGTGCCAGCAGCGTTACAGTCTACACTGAAGCTTTCTTT. This chain connects TRBV7-2 to TRBJ1-1; D gene unclear. Trimming cost V 5 bases and J 3 bases, with 10 bases left between them. The germline V gene has CDR1 SGHTA and CDR2 FQGNSA. The CDR3 loop spans 13 amino acids. Full variable domain (remainder filled in from reference TRBV7-2 and TRBJ1-1): GAGVSQSPSNKVTEKGKDVELRCDPISGHTALYWYRQSLGQGLEFLIYFQGNSAPDKSGLPSDRFSAERTGGSVSTLTIQRTQQEDSAVYLCASSVTVYTEAFFGQGTRLTVV.

This clone turned up a few times. This chain connects TRBV29-1 to TRBJ2-5; the match to TRBD2 covers 11 bases. The CDR3 covers 15 residues. From germline, CDR1 is SQVTM and CDR2 ANQGSEA. V trimming: 8 bases; J trimming: 5 bases; junction bases outside the gene matches: 13. The CDR3: CSTIETSGIGETQYF. The CDR3 DNA follows: TGCAGCACCATAGAGACTAGCGGGATAGGGGAGACCCAGTACTTC. The full variable domain, rest sourced from reference TRBV29-1 and TRBJ2-5, is SAVISQKPSRDICQRGTSLTIQCQVDSQVTMMFWYRQQPGQSLTLIATANQGSEATYESGFVIDKFPISRPNLTFSTLTVSNMSPEDSSIYLCSTIETSGIGETQYFGPGTRLLVL.

The chain links TRBV5-8 to TRBJ1-4; D call uncertain. The germline V and J ends were trimmed by 4 bases and 7 bases, with 20 bases remaining between them. The germline CDR1 and CDR2 sequences are SGHTS and YDEGEE. The CDR3 consists of 16 residues. This CDR3 is CASSRGSDALAEKLFF. CDR3 nucleotides: TGTGCCAGCAGCCGGGGTTCGGACGCCCTGGCTGAAAAACTGTTTTTT.

This sequence joins TRBV28 and TRBJ1-5; no firm D call. The V gene's germline CDR1 is MDHEN and CDR2 SYDVKM. V was clipped by 7 bases and J by 0 bases, with 13 bases between them. The CDR3 length is 15 residues. In DNA, the CDR3 is TGTGCCAGCACCCGACTCCGACTTAGCAATCAGCCCCAGCATTTT. As protein: CASTRLRLSNQPQHF.

This sequence joins TRBV7-9 and TRBJ1-1; TRBD1 is a possible D gene (5 bases). Between the trimmed V and J ends, which lost 5 bases and 6 bases, there was a span of 31 bases. Germline CDR1 reads SEHNR; CDR2 reads FQNEAQ (reference sequence). The CDR3 covers 19 residues. CDR3 region: CASSGRGALALGRTSEAFF. CDR3 sequence (DNA): TGTGCCAGCAGCGGCCGTGGGGCACTGGCTTTAGGTAGAACATCTGAAGCTTTCTTT.

The chain links TRBV28 to TRBJ1-1; possible D gene TRBD1, 5 bases. Germline V CDR1 and CDR2: MDHEN, SYDVKM. The CDR3 length is 15 residues. Between the trimmed V and J ends, which lost 3 bases and 3 bases, there was a span of 14 bases. CDR3 nucleotides: TGTGCCAGCAGTTTTGTAGGGCAGGGTGACACTGAAGCTTTCTTT. It is translated as CASSFVGQGDTEAFF.

This clone came up a few times. This chain connects TRBV18 to TRBJ2-1; 13 bases agree with TRBD2. With V trimmed by 5 bases and J by 8 bases, 15 bases remained unmatched. The CDR3 sequence is 18 residues long. Germline V gene lookup returns CDR1 KGHSH and CDR2 LQKENI. The CDR3: CASSSAGGLAGEGYEQFF. As DNA, the CDR3 is TGTGCCAGCTCATCGGCCGGTGGACTAGCGGGAGAGGGCTATGAGCAGTTCTTC.

The chain combines TRBV27 with TRBJ1-2; D is undetermined. CDR3 size: 12 residues. Germline CDR1 is MNHEY and CDR2 is SMNVEV (reference sequence). Trimming cost V 1 base and J 10 bases, with 10 bases left between them. This CDR3 is CASSLYGSNYTF. The CDR3 bases are TGTGCCAGCAGTTTATATGGCAGTAACTACACCTTC.

The chain links TRBV5-1 to TRBJ1-6, with 7 bases aligning to TRBD1. J gave up 5 bases and V 0 bases, and 8 bases lay outside the gene matches. CDR1 and CDR2 (germline): SGHRS, YFSETQ. The CDR3 is 17 residues long. The CDR3 here is CASSLGQGRWNNSPLHF. In DNA form, the CDR3 reads TGCGCCAGCAGCTTGGGACAGGGACGGTGGAATAATTCACCCCTCCACTTT.

This clone was seen a few times. The chain carries TRBV5-4 and TRBJ2-5; possible D gene TRBD2, 6 bases. The CDR3 has 15 residues. Trimming took off 0 bases at V and 3 bases at J, with 12 bases between the two ends. Germline V CDR1 and CDR2: SGHNT, YYREEE (reference sequence). DNA for the CDR3: TGTGCCAGCAGCTTGGCCATGCGGGGAAAAGAGACCCAGTACTTC. The encoded protein is CASSLAMRGKETQYF.

The V call is TRBV13, the J call TRBJ2-2, with 12 bases identical to TRBD2. Per germline, CDR1 PRHDT and CDR2 FYEKMQ (reference sequence). Trimming took 5 bases from V and 4 from J; bases not matched to a gene: 8. CDR3 length: 17 residues. The CDR3 reads CASSDPSGRAITGELFF. CDR3 coding DNA: TGTGCCAGCAGCGACCCTAGCGGGAGGGCCATCACCGGGGAGCTGTTTTTT.

The rearrangement uses TRBV18 and TRBJ2-1; D is perhaps TRBD1 or TRBD2 (5 bases each). V was cut by 3 bases and J by 0 bases, with 9 bases left in between. The CDR3 totals 15 residues. Germline V gives CDR1 KGHSH, CDR2 LQKENI. DNA for the CDR3: TGTGCCAGCTCACCGCTTGGGGGCTCCTACAATGAGCAGTTCTTC. This gives the protein CASSPLGGSYNEQFF. Full variable domain (rest looked up from reference TRBV18 and TRBJ2-1): NAGVMQNPRHLVRRRGQEARLRCSPMKGHSHVYWYRQLPEEGLKFMVYLQKENIIDESGMPKERFSAEFPKEGPSILRIQQVVRGDSAAYFCASSPLGGSYNEQFFGPGTRLTVL.

This chain uses TRBV9 with TRBJ2-4; 11 bases map to TRBD2. Germline V CDR1 and CDR2: SGDLS, YYNGEE. This CDR3 spans 19 amino acids. The ends lost 0 bases at V and 3 bases at J; junction bases unmatched: 11. DNA of the CDR3: TGTGCCAGCAGCGTAGCTAGCGGGAGGCTCGGCGGTAGCAAAAACATTCAGTACTTC. It yields the protein CASSVASGRLGGSKNIQYF.

This clone was seen only once. The chain is built from TRBV7-9 and TRBJ1-2, with a possible D match to TRBD1 (5 bases). The V gene lost 0 bases and the J gene lost 6 bases, with 8 bases spanning the gap. The CDR3 runs 13 residues. Per the germline V gene, CDR1 is SEHNR and CDR2 is FQNEAQ (reference sequence). This chain's CDR3 is CASSLAAGNGYTF. The CDR3 nucleotides read TGTGCCAGCAGCTTAGCGGCAGGGAATGGCTACACCTTC.

The chain couples TRBV5-1 to TRBJ2-6; the D call may be TRBD1 or TRBD2 (6 bases each). The germline V gene has CDR1 SGHRS and CDR2 YFSETQ. Trimming left V 4 bases short and J 3 bases short, with 14 bases between. CDR3 length: 16 amino acids. The CDR3 DNA is TGCGCCAGCAGCCCCCTTGGGGGGCTTGGGGCCAACGTCCTGACTTTC. Amino acid sequence: CASSPLGGLGANVLTF.

The chain joins TRBV10-3 to TRBJ1-2, with D perhaps TRBD1 (5 bases). CDR1 is ENHRY, CDR2 SYGVKD, per germline. V was trimmed by 6 bases and J by 0 bases, leaving 14 bases between them. The length of the CDR3 is 15 residues. The CDR3: CAIRTGLRANYGYTF. The DNA for the CDR3 is TGTGCCATCAGAACGGGACTGAGAGCTAACTATGGCTACACCTTC.

The chain is built from TRBV6-6 and TRBJ2-5; TRBD1 is a possible D gene (6 bases). Germline loops: CDR1 MNHNY, CDR2 SVGAGI (reference sequence). The CDR3 covers 14 residues. V was cut by 10 bases and J by 1 base, with 16 bases left in between. The CDR3 DNA follows: TGTGCCACCACCGGGACAATGGGCCAAGAGACCCAGTACTTC. It is translated as CATTGTMGQETQYF.

J is TRBJ1-1 and V is TRBV28; TRBD1 aligns across 8 bases. There are 16 residues in the CDR3. Germline CDR1 and CDR2: MDHEN and SYDVKM. V lost 2 bases, J lost 5 bases, and 10 bases stayed unmatched. As DNA, the CDR3 is TGTGCCAGCAGTTTAGCTGGTGACAGGGGAGTTACTGAAGCTTTCTTT. Translated, it gives CASSLAGDRGVTEAFF.